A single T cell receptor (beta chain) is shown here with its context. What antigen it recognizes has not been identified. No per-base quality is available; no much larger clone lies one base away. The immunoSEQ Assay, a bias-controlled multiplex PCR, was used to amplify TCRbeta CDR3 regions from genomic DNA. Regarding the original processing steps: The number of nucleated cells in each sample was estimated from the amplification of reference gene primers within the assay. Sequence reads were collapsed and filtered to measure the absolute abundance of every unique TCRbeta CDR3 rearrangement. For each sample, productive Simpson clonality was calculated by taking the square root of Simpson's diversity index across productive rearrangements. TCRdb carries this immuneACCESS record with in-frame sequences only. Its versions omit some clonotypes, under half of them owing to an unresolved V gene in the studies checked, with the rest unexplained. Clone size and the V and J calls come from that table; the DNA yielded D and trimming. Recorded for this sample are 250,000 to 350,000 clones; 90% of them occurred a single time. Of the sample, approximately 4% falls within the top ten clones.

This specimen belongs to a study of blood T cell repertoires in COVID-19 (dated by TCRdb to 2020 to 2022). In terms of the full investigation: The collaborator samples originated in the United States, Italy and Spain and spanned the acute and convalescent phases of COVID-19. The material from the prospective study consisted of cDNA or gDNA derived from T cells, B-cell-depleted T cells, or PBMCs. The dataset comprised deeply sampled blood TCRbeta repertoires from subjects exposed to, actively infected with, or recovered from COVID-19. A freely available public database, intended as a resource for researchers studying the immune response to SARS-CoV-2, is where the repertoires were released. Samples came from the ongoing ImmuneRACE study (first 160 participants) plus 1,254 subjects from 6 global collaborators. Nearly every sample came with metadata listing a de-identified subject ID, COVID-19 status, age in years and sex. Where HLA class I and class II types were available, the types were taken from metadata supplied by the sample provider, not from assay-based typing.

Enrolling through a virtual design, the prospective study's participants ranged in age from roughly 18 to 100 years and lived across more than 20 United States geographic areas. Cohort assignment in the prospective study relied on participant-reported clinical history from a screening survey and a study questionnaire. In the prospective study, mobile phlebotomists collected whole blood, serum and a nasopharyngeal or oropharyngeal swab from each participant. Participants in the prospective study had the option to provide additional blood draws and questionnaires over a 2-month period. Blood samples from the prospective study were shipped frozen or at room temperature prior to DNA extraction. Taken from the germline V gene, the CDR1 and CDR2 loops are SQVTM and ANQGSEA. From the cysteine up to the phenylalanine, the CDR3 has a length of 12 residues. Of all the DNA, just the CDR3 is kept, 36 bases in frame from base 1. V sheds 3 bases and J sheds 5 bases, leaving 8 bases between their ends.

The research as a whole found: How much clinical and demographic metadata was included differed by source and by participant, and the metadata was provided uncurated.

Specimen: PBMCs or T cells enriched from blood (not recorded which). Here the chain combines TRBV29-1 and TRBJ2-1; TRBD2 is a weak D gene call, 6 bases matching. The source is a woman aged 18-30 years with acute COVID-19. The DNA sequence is TGCAGCGTTGAGCAGCGGGACAATGAGCAGTTCTTC. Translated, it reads CSVEQRDNEQFF.